The 27 T cell receptor beta chains below come from one sample, sequenced in a study of shared clonotypes between healthy human individuals. Method: immunoSEQ multiplex PCR; TCRdb's copy keeps in-frame clones and lacks some. This sample carries about 480,000 clones, roughly 78% of them seen once, and the ten largest clones take 10% to 15%. Sequencing was done on a sample of PBMCs. The origin of the receptors is a woman between 40 and 50 years old in good health. Some clones in this sample may be carry-over from other donors' samples.

The chain uses TRBV28 and TRBJ2-1, with no clear D. Germline-derived CDR1 and CDR2 are MDHEN and SYDVKM. There are 12 residues in the CDR3. Between the trimmed V and J ends, which lost 5 bases and 12 bases, there was a span of 14 bases. The CDR3 coding sequence is TGTGCCAGCAGTCCCCAATGGGGTCGGCAGTTCTTC. Its translation is CASSPQWGRQFF. Combining the CDR3 with reference TRBV28 and TRBJ2-1 gives the whole variable domain DVKVTQSSRYLVKRTGEKVFLECVQDMDHENMFWYRQDPGLGLRLIYFSYDVKMKEKGDIPEGYSVSREKKERFSLILESASTNQTSMYLCASSPQWGRQFFGPGTRLTVL.

The chain uses TRBV19 and TRBJ2-7; 9 bases align to TRBD1. V shed 5 bases, J shed 4 bases, and the junction held 9 bases outside the gene matches. Germline V gene sequence: CDR1 LNHDA, CDR2 SQIVND (reference sequence). There are 15 residues in the CDR3. For the CDR3, the DNA is TGTGCCAGTAGTGTGGGACAGGGCAGGATTTACGAGCAGTACTTC. This encodes CASSVGQGRIYEQYF. The variable domain in full, with the rest retrieved from reference TRBV19 and TRBJ2-7, is DGGITQSPKYLFRKEGQNVTLSCEQNLNHDAMYWYRQDPGQGLRLIYYSQIVNDFQKGDIAEGYSVSREKKESFPLTVTSAQKNPTAFYLCASSVGQGRIYEQYFGPGTRLTVT.

The chain uses TRBV9 and TRBJ2-5, with 8 bases lining up with TRBD1. Germline V gene sequence: CDR1 SGDLS, CDR2 YYNGEE. V was clipped by 3 bases and J by 5 bases; unmatched bases: 9. The CDR3 covers 15 residues. For the CDR3, the DNA is TGTGCCAGCAGCGGAGGACAGGGCCAGGGTGAGACCCAGTACTTC. It is translated as CASSGGQGQGETQYF.

The V gene is TRBV5-5, the J gene TRBJ1-2; D perhaps matches TRBD1 (5 bases). V shed 0 bases and J shed 7 bases, with 13 bases lying between them. There are 14 residues in the CDR3. The V gene's germline CDR1 is SGHKS and CDR2 YYEKEE (reference sequence). This chain's CDR3 is CASSLAAREIGYTF. In DNA form, the CDR3 reads TGTGCCAGCAGCTTGGCGGCCAGGGAGATTGGCTACACCTTC. The whole variable domain, filled in from reference TRBV5-5 and TRBJ1-2, reads DAGVTQSPTHLIKTRGQQVTLRCSPISGHKSVSWYQQVLGQGPQFIFQYYEKEERGRGNFPDRFSARQFPNYSSELNVNALLLGDSALYLCASSLAAREIGYTFGSGTRLTVV.

The chain combines TRBV18 with TRBJ2-7, with D hard to call. Germline V gene data show CDR1 as KGHSH and CDR2 as LQKENI. V gave up 3 bases and J gave up 0 bases, with 12 bases separating them. The CDR3 sequence is 15 residues long. The CDR3 DNA sequence: TGTGCCAGCTCACCGAGGACCGTTAGCTCCTACGAGCAGTACTTC. Translating it yields CASSPRTVSSYEQYF.

This chain joins TRBV19 and TRBJ1-4; D is perhaps TRBD1 (5 bases). The CDR3 totals 16 residues. V lost 10 bases to trimming and J lost 5 bases, with 23 bases between them. Germline CDR1 LNHDA, CDR2 SQIVND (reference sequence). Here the CDR3 DNA reads TGTGCCACCTCCTACCAACAGGACCCATTGAATGAAAAACTGTTTTTT. Translated, it gives CATSYQQDPLNEKLFF.

V gene TRBV5-1 combines with J gene TRBJ2-7; TRBD2 aligns across 9 bases. Germline V gene data show CDR1 as SGHRS and CDR2 as YFSETQ. V was pared by 1 base and J by 3 bases, with 8 bases of the junction left unmatched. The length of the CDR3 is 16 residues. Here the CDR3 DNA reads TGCGCCAGCAGCTTGATGGCTAGCGGGAATAACTACGAGCAGTACTTC. Translation: CASSLMASGNNYEQYF. Drawing the rest from reference TRBV5-1 and TRBJ2-7, the complete variable domain is KAGVTQTPRYLIKTRGQQVTLSCSPISGHRSVSWYQQTPGQGLQFLFEYFSETQRNKGNFPGRFSGRQFSNSRSEMNVSTLELGDSALYLCASSLMASGNNYEQYFGPGTRLTVT.

This clone has a handful of counts. This chain uses TRBV28 with TRBJ2-7; 9 bases are shared with TRBD2. The CDR3 covers 16 residues. Germline V gives CDR1 MDHEN, CDR2 SYDVKM. Trimming removed 5 bases from V and 4 bases from J; junction bases left unmatched: 12. The CDR3 coding sequence is TGTGCCAGCAGTACTCCCCTGGGGACTAGCTTGTACGAGCAGTACTTC. Translating gives CASSTPLGTSLYEQYF.

This chain links TRBV7-2 with TRBJ1-1; TRBD1 agrees at 8 bases. The germline V gene has CDR1 SGHTA and CDR2 FQGNSA. V lost 3 bases to trimming and J lost 11 bases; unmatched junction nucleotides: 5. The CDR3 contains 12 residues. As DNA, the CDR3 is TGTGCCAGCAGCTTCAACAGGGGGTATGCTTTCTTT. This codes for CASSFNRGYAFF.

V gene TRBV5-1 combines with J gene TRBJ2-3; D remains ambiguous. V was clipped by 6 bases and J by 5 bases, with 22 bases between them. This CDR3 contains 16 residues. The germline CDR1 and CDR2 sequences are SGHRS and YFSETQ. Here the CDR3 DNA reads TGCGCCAGCAAACGTAAACCCGGCGACCATGGAGATACGCAGTATTTT. It specifies CASKRKPGDHGDTQYF. Combining the CDR3 with reference TRBV5-1 and TRBJ2-3 gives the whole variable domain KAGVTQTPRYLIKTRGQQVTLSCSPISGHRSVSWYQQTPGQGLQFLFEYFSETQRNKGNFPGRFSGRQFSNSRSEMNVSTLELGDSALYLCASKRKPGDHGDTQYFGPGTRLTVL.

V is TRBV7-3 and J is TRBJ1-1, with 7 bases identical to TRBD1. CDR1 SGHTA and CDR2 FQGTGA come from the germline V gene. The J segment lost 4 bases and the V segment lost 3 bases, leaving 2 bases of the junction unmatched. This CDR3 has 13 residues. The CDR3 DNA reads TGTGCCAGCAGCTTTGACAGGGCCACTGAAGCTTTCTTT. Its protein is CASSFDRATEAFF.

The gene calls are TRBV4-2 and TRBJ1-3; D may be TRBD1 (6 bases). The CDR3 is 15 amino acids. V lost 0 bases and J 4 bases, leaving 10 bases between the germline ends. The germline V gene encodes CDR1 LGHNA and CDR2 YNFKEQ. This CDR3 is CASSQDLQGGNTIYF. CDR3 nucleotide sequence: TGTGCCAGCAGCCAAGATCTGCAGGGGGGAAACACCATATATTTT.

Turning to this clone: In the same sample, other DNA sequences code for this CDR3. The rearrangement joins TRBV27 to TRBJ1-2, with D uncertain. The CDR3 totals 15 residues. Germline-derived CDR1 and CDR2 are MNHEY and SMNVEV (reference sequence). Between the trimmed V and J ends, which lost 6 bases and 4 bases, there was a span of 18 bases. In nucleotides, the CDR3 is TGTGCCAGCAGCCCCCTGAGAGGTGCTCTCTATGGCTACACCTTC. This codes for CASSPLRGALYGYTF.

The chain is built from TRBV5-6 and TRBJ2-3; D may be TRBD1 (6 bases). The CDR3 totals 16 residues. Germline CDR1 reads SGHDT; CDR2 reads YYEEEE. V was clipped by 2 bases and J by 0 bases, with 13 bases between them. DNA for the CDR3: TGTGCCAGCAGCTTATGGGGGCAATCTAGCACAGATACGCAGTATTTT. Protein sequence: CASSLWGQSSTDTQYF.

There are a few counts of this clone. This chain joins TRBV4-2 and TRBJ2-3, with 10 bases aligning to TRBD2. Germline V gives CDR1 LGHNA, CDR2 YNFKEQ. Germline trimming cut 1 base from V and 1 base from J; bases unmatched to any gene: 2. The CDR3 spans 16 residues. The CDR3 region has the DNA TGTGCCAGCAGCCAAGCCGGGACTAGCGGCACAGATACGCAGTATTTT. As protein: CASSQAGTSGTDTQYF.

The chain links TRBV28 to TRBJ1-2; the D is unclear. Germline CDR1 is MDHEN and CDR2 is SYDVKM. V gave up 6 bases and J gave up 2 bases, with 10 bases separating them. This CDR3 has 13 amino acids. The CDR3 here is CASSGGVNYGYTF. CDR3 nucleotide sequence: TGTGCCAGCAGCGGCGGTGTCAACTATGGCTACACCTTC.

The gene calls are TRBV18 and TRBJ2-5; 8 positions agree with TRBD2. The germline V gene encodes CDR1 KGHSH and CDR2 LQKENI. Trimming cost V 4 bases and J 5 bases; bases outside gene matches: 12. This CDR3 comprises 16 residues. The CDR3 reads CASSRDGSGSGETQYF. Written as DNA, the CDR3 is TGTGCCAGCTCACGGGACGGGAGCGGGAGCGGTGAGACCCAGTACTTC.

The V gene is TRBV6-5, the J gene TRBJ1-2; possible D gene TRBD1, 5 bases. The length of the CDR3 is 14 residues. Germline CDR1 reads MNHEY; CDR2 reads SVGAGI. Trimming shortened V by 5 bases and J by 8 bases, and 18 bases separated the two germline ends. The CDR3, as DNA: TGTGCCAGCAGTAATGGACACCGCCTGGGCGGCTACACCTTC. As protein: CASSNGHRLGGYTF.

This chain links TRBV5-1 with TRBJ2-7; 9 nucleotides match TRBD1. J gave up 0 bases and V 1 base, and 5 bases lay outside the gene matches. The CDR3 loop spans 16 amino acids. Germline values: CDR1 SGHRS, CDR2 YFSETQ. The CDR3, as DNA: TGCGCCAGCAGCTTGCGAACAGGGGGCGCCTCCTACGAGCAGTACTTC. It specifies CASSLRTGGASYEQYF.

The table lists this clone with a few counts. The rearrangement links TRBV9 to TRBJ1-1; D not certain. Germline CDR1 and CDR2: SGDLS and YYNGEE. Trimming removed 6 bases at V and 0 bases at J, with 15 bases between. CDR3 length: 15 residues. The CDR3, as DNA: TGTGCCAGCACTTTGGCAGGCCGGATGAACACTGAAGCTTTCTTT. Translation: CASTLAGRMNTEAFF.

The gene calls are TRBV25-1 and TRBJ1-5; D uncertain. The CDR3 is 12 amino acids. Trimming stripped 6 bases from V and 4 bases from J, with 7 bases between. The germline V gene encodes CDR1 MGHDK and CDR2 SYGVNS. The CDR3 DNA reads TGTGCCAGCAGGAAAGAGAATCAGCCCCAGCATTTT. Translation: CASRKENQPQHF.

The CDR3 sequence is CASSLPDTSDTQYF. The CDR3 DNA follows: TGTGCCAGCAGTTTGCCAGACACCTCAGATACGCAGTATTTT. The gene calls are TRBV28 and TRBJ2-3; D not resolved. The CDR3 is made up of 14 amino acids. Germline CDR1 MDHEN, CDR2 SYDVKM. Trimming pared 3 bases from V and 4 bases from J, leaving 11 bases between. Based on the CDR3 plus reference TRBV28 and TRBJ2-3, the full variable domain is DVKVTQSSRYLVKRTGEKVFLECVQDMDHENMFWYRQDPGLGLRLIYFSYDVKMKEKGDIPEGYSVSREKKERFSLILESASTNQTSMYLCASSLPDTSDTQYFGPGTRLTVL.

The J gene is TRBJ2-5, the V gene TRBV19; D possibly corresponds to TRBD2 (6 bases). CDR1 LNHDA and CDR2 SQIVND come from the germline V gene (reference sequence). This CDR3 contains 16 residues. V was pared by 6 bases and J by 0 bases, with 17 bases between. Here the CDR3 reads CASRGTGDPYQETQYF. The CDR3 DNA reads TGTGCCAGTAGGGGGACGGGGGACCCGTACCAAGAGACCCAGTACTTC.

This clone was observed once. This sequence joins TRBV7-2 and TRBJ2-5; 10 bases match TRBD2. The CDR3 covers 15 residues. Germline CDR1 and CDR2: SGHTA and FQGNSA. J gave up 2 bases and V 5 bases, and 5 bases lay outside the gene matches. CDR3 in amino acids: CASSPVAGGQETQYF. The CDR3 bases are TGTGCCAGCAGCCCCGTAGCGGGAGGACAAGAGACCCAGTACTTC.

The chain uses TRBV9 and TRBJ2-7; 10 bases are a match to TRBD2. J lost 6 bases, V lost 3 bases, and 9 bases had no gene match. The CDR3 is 15 residues long. The germline gives CDR1 SGDLS, CDR2 YYNGEE. The CDR3 bases are TGTGCCAGCAGCGGGACTAGCGGTGTCGGGGGCGAGCAGTACTTC. Translation gives CASSGTSGVGGEQYF.

This chain connects TRBV9 to TRBJ1-4; TRBD1 agrees at 7 bases. The CDR3 totals 15 residues. Germline V lookup: CDR1 SGDLS, CDR2 YYNGEE. The V segment lost 3 bases and the J segment 0 bases; nucleotides outside the gene matches: 2. CDR3 residues: CASSARGATNEKLFF. In DNA, the CDR3 is TGTGCCAGCAGCGCCAGGGGGGCAACTAATGAAAAACTGTTTTTT.

The chain links TRBV2 to TRBJ2-1, with TRBD2 as a possible D gene (5 bases). CDR3 length: 13 residues. V was shortened by 5 bases and J by 6 bases, with 11 bases between the two germline ends. CDR1 is SNHLY, CDR2 FYNNEI, per germline. CDR3 sequence (DNA): TGTGCCAGCAGTCGCGCCCGGGGCAATGAGCAGTTCTTC. Its translation: CASSRARGNEQFF. Variable domain in full (rest from reference TRBV2 and TRBJ2-1): EPEVTQTPSHQVTQMGQEVILRCVPISNHLYFYWYRQILGQKVEFLVSFYNNEISEKSEIFDDQFSVERPDGSNFTLKIRSTKLEDSAMYFCASSRARGNEQFFGPGTRLTVL.